Below, one T cell receptor beta chain is given with its context. Clones were sequenced by immunoSEQ multiplex PCR, and TCRdb holds only the in-frame ones, with some missing. The table shows tens of thousands of clones, with 85% to 90% occurring only once. This entry is derived from a study of T cells after somatic rescue of genetic block. V was clipped by 2 bases and J by 0 bases, with 1 base between them. The germline gives CDR1 SNHLY, CDR2 FYNNEI. This CDR3 spans 12 amino acids. The origin of this receptor is a woman between 18 and 30 years old. Sequenced sample: peripheral blood mononuclear cells (PBMCs). The genes are TRBV2 and TRBJ1-1; D remains ambiguous. CDR3 amino acids: CASSELNTEAFF. Here the CDR3 DNA reads TGTGCCAGCAGTGAACTGAACACTGAAGCTTTCTTT.